This T cell receptor (beta chain) was observed in a study of blood T cell repertoires in COVID-19. Background on the study: Acute-phase and convalescent COVID-19 samples originated in the United States, Italy and Spain. The analysed material was cDNA or gDNA that came from T cells, B-cell-depleted T cells, or PBMCs.

Some clones are missing from TCRdb's copy, which holds only in-frame ones; the method was immunoSEQ multiplex PCR. This sample yields about 57,000 clones, of which 70% to 90% are seen a single time; 3% to 4.5% belongs to the top ten. The CDR3 spans 14 residues. Trimming removed 6 bases from V and 8 bases from J, with 16 bases in between. The germline CDR1 and CDR2 sequences are MNHEY and SVGAGI. The cohort comprised adults aged roughly 18 to 100 years residing in under 30 US areas. Which cohort a participant joined came from the clinical history participants gave. Sequencing input: PBMCs or T cells enriched from blood (not recorded which). J is TRBJ1-4 and V is TRBV6-5; D is perhaps TRBD1 (6 bases). The TCR was taken from a woman in her forties with acute COVID-19. CDR3 amino acids: CASSDRSAMEKLFF. DNA of the CDR3: TGTGCCAGCAGCGACAGGAGTGCTATGGAAAAACTGTTTTTT.